This T cell receptor (beta chain) was sequenced during a study of blood T cells in healthy people across ages. The germline V gene encodes CDR1 SEHNR and CDR2 FQNEAQ (reference sequence). CDR3 size: 20 residues. After removal of 5 bases from V and 0 bases from J, the junction contained 19 bases not matched to a gene. Many counts were recorded for this clonotype. Primers used in a second PCR of about 6 to 11 cycles were a sample-barcoded 5' primer and a J-beta primer mix. TCRdb recomputed calls from the 5' RACE reads with MiXCR, one row per CDR3 protein. The sample includes 710,000 or so distinct CDR3 sequences, less than 40% of them seen just once.

Sequencing was done on a sample of blood. The receptor comes from an elderly woman in good health. The rearrangement links TRBV7-9 to TRBJ2-7, with TRBD2 identical over 10 bases. The CDR3 DNA reads as TGTGCCAGCAGCAGGGTTCCTAGCGGGGGAATCCCTAATAACTCCTACGAGCAGTACTTC. Residues: CASSRVPSGGIPNNSYEQYF.